The 16 T cell receptor beta chains reported below all come from one sample, sequenced in a study of CD8+CD57+ T cells in acquired aplastic anemia (dated by TCRdb to the late 2010s). Expansion of CD8+CD57+ cells had been shown by flow cytometry in the patients chosen for sequencing. Sequencer: Illumina HiSeq 2000. Genomic DNA served as template for TCR beta VDJ combination and CDR3 sequence profiling. In TCRdb, the public reads were trimmed at Q25 with fastp and aligned with MiXCR, with productive beta chains retained. Rows with one shared CDR3 protein collapse into an entry with the most common genes and DNA. The sample table lists just over 200,000 distinct CDR3 sequences, around three fifths of them with a count of one. Together, the top ten hold about three fifths of the sample. Sequencing was carried out using sorted CD4+, CD8+, or CD8+CD57+ T cells (not recorded which) from PBMCs. The receptors stem from a human donor with aplastic anemia.

This chain uses TRBV11-2 with TRBJ2-7; TRBD1 aligns across 7 bases. Germline V gene sequence: CDR1 SGHAT, CDR2 FQNNGV. The CDR3 length is 15 residues. Losses at the gene ends were 3 bases for V and 2 bases for J; bases not matched to a gene: 7. The CDR3 reads CASSLSGTAPYEQYF. CDR3 bases: TGTGCCAGCAGCTTGTCCGGGACAGCTCCCTACGAGCAGTACTTC.

The chain links TRBV5-1 to TRBJ1-5, with no clear D. Germline V gene lookup returns CDR1 SGHRS and CDR2 YFSETQ. The CDR3 sequence is 12 residues long. Trimming removed 0 bases at V and 7 bases at J, with 5 bases between. As DNA, the CDR3 is TGCGCCAGCAGCTTGGAAACCCAGCCCCAGCATTTT. This gives the protein CASSLETQPQHF.

The V call is TRBV7-2, the J call TRBJ1-4; 8 bases are shared with TRBD1. Germline CDR1 reads SGHTA; CDR2 reads FQGNSA. The J segment lost 7 bases and the V segment lost 3 bases, leaving 7 bases of the junction unmatched. The CDR3 sequence is 15 residues long. CDR3 DNA sequence: TGTGCCAGCAGCTTCGACAGGGGATCGGGTGAAAAACTGTTTTTT. Translation: CASSFDRGSGEKLFF.

About this clonotype itself: A read error may explain this, as a much larger clone is one base away. V is TRBV4-1 and J is TRBJ2-3; D is ambiguous. The V and J ends lost 4 bases and 2 bases respectively, with 10 bases between them. Looked up from germline, CDR1 is MGHRA and CDR2 is YSYEKL. The CDR3 totals 14 residues. Here the CDR3 DNA reads TGCGCCAGCAGCCGGCCTGGGTCCACAGATACGCAGTATTTT. This codes for CASSRPGSTDTQYF.

This clonotype was counted a single time. J is TRBJ2-7 and V is TRBV20-1, with 7 bases fitting TRBD1. With 6 bases clipped from V and 2 bases from J, the junction kept 13 bases outside the gene matches. There are 15 residues in the CDR3. CDR1 and CDR2 from the germline V gene are DFQATT and SNEGSKA (reference sequence). The CDR3 DNA sequence: TGCAGTGCCACTGAGCCCGGGACAGCAGCCTACGAGCAGTACTTC. Translated, it gives CSATEPGTAAYEQYF.

The table lists this clonotype with a few counts. V and J are TRBV7-2 and TRBJ2-7, with TRBD2 matching 11 bases. The CDR3 consists of 14 residues. V was pared by 5 bases and J by 2 bases, with 2 bases of the junction left unmatched. Per germline, CDR1 SGHTA and CDR2 FQGNSA. CDR3 sequence reads: CASSRTSGPYEQYF. The CDR3 DNA reads as TGTGCCAGCAGCAGGACTAGCGGGCCCTACGAGCAGTACTTC.

This chain uses TRBV10-1 with TRBJ2-2, with TRBD2 matching 15 bases. The V gene end was trimmed by 5 bases and the J gene end by 2 bases; junction bases not matched to a gene: 9. In germline, CDR1 is WNHNN, CDR2 SYGVQD (reference sequence). The CDR3 loop spans 19 amino acids. The CDR3 spells CASSNPGLAGGLNTGELFF. DNA for the CDR3: TGCGCCAGCAGTAACCCGGGACTAGCGGGAGGCCTCAACACCGGGGAGCTGTTTTTT.

This clonotype was recorded a few times. The chain couples TRBV7-7 to TRBJ2-7; 7 bases align to TRBD1. CDR1 is SSHAT and CDR2 is FNYEAQ in the germline V gene (reference sequence). This CDR3 region has 14 residues. The CDR3 sequence: CATERRQGFYEQYF. CDR3 coding DNA: TGTGCTACCGAGCGAAGACAGGGTTTCTACGAGCAGTACTTC.

This chain links TRBV20-1 with TRBJ2-7; TRBD2 is a possible D gene (6 bases). V was clipped by 2 bases and J by 4 bases, with 9 bases between them. Germline V gives CDR1 DFQATT, CDR2 SNEGSKA (reference sequence). The CDR3 has 12 amino acids. The CDR3 here is CSARSREYEQYF. CDR3 DNA sequence: TGCAGTGCTAGAAGTCGGGAGTACGAGCAGTACTTC.

The V gene is TRBV12-3 or TRBV12-4, the J gene TRBJ1-1; D possibly corresponds to TRBD1 (5 bases). This CDR3 is built from 13 residues. Trimming stripped 6 bases from V and 6 bases from J, with 14 bases between. CDR3 nucleotide sequence: TGTGCCAGCAGCCTACAGCGGGGGGCTGAAGCTTTCTTT. It specifies CASSLQRGAEAFF.

This clonotype was seen a handful of times. The chain is built from TRBV20-1 and TRBJ2-7, with 14 bases matching TRBD2. Per germline, CDR1 DFQATT and CDR2 SNEGSKA (reference sequence). With 6 bases clipped from V and 0 bases from J, the junction kept 7 bases outside the gene matches. This CDR3 has 16 amino acids. CDR3 region: CSAGTSGRRSSYEQYF. DNA of the CDR3: TGCAGTGCGGGGACTAGCGGGAGAAGAAGCTCCTACGAGCAGTACTTC.

This clonotype was detected a few times. A read error may produce the germline difference seen at one junction end. The chain employs TRBV7-7 and TRBJ2-3, with D perhaps matching TRBD2 (6 bases). CDR3 size: 15 residues. Germline CDR1 reads SSHAT; CDR2 reads FNYEAQ (reference sequence). CDR3 nucleotide sequence: TGTGCTAGCAGCTTAGGACTGGCGGGGACAGATACGCAGTATTTT. It yields the protein CASSLGLAGTDTQYF.

CDR3 region: CASSFLQGSYEQYF. The CDR3 nucleotides read TGTGCCAGCAGCTTTCTTCAAGGGAGCTACGAGCAGTACTTC. The V call is TRBV5-5, the J call TRBJ2-7; possible D gene TRBD2, 5 bases. The V end lost 2 bases, the J end lost 3 bases, and 12 bases lay between the germline ends. The CDR3 has 14 amino acids. Germline CDR1 SGHKS, CDR2 YYEKEE (reference sequence).

V usage is TRBV19 and J usage is TRBJ1-2; D gene unclear. The CDR3 runs to 15 residues. V was clipped by 9 bases and J by 4 bases, with 21 bases between them. Germline CDR1 reads LNHDA; CDR2 reads SQIVND (reference sequence). CDR3 loop: CASSVDKGSVYGYTF. The CDR3 DNA follows: TGTGCCAGCAGCGTCGACAAGGGCTCGGTCTATGGCTACACCTTC.

This rearrangement joins TRBV12-3 or TRBV12-4 to TRBJ2-3; 9 positions match TRBD2. Trimming took 3 bases from V and 6 from J; bases not matched to a gene: 4. The CDR3 covers 14 residues. CDR3 sequence (DNA): TGTGCCAGCAGTTTTGGTAGCGGGAGTGATACGCAGTATTTT. Encoded protein: CASSFGSGSDTQYF.

This clonotype showed up just a few times. This chain uses TRBV7-3 with TRBJ2-3; 10 positions match TRBD1. Trimming took 6 bases from V and 1 from J; bases not matched to a gene: 13. Germline V lookup: CDR1 SGHTA, CDR2 FQGTGA. The CDR3 loop spans 18 amino acids. CDR3 DNA sequence: TGTGCCAGCAGTCTTCTCGGGACAGGGGTTTTTGGCACAGATACGCAGTATTTT. Residues: CASSLLGTGVFGTDTQYF.